The 31 T cell receptor beta chains given below trace back to one sample, sequenced in a study of CD8 T cells in ankylosing spondylitis. TCRdb re-analysed the 5' RACE reads in MiXCR, keeping a single row per CDR3 protein. The sample holds fewer than 550,000 distinct CDR3 sequences, approximately 5.3% seen once. Study-wide points: Characteristic of ankylosing spondylitis blood, it appeared, was a TCR beta motif comprising 7 to 9 highly homologous variants.

No antigen has been identified for these receptors. What was sequenced was blood, either unsorted or a sorted T cell fraction (not recorded which). The receptors shown here come from a male donor with ankylosing spondylitis.

In its sample, this clonotype was seen many times. The chain recombines TRBV4-3 with TRBJ2-5, with 13 bases matching TRBD2. V lost 4 bases, J lost 3 bases, and 5 bases stayed unmatched. CDR1 LGHNA and CDR2 YSLEER come from the germline V gene. The CDR3 sequence is 16 residues long. This CDR3 reads CASSPSGTSGEETQYF. Here the CDR3 DNA reads TGCGCCAGCAGCCCTTCCGGGACTAGCGGGGAAGAGACCCAGTACTTC.

This clonotype was picked up many times. J is TRBJ2-7 and V is TRBV12-3 or TRBV12-4; the D call may be TRBD1 or TRBD2 (5 bases each). Trimming removed 6 bases from V and 0 bases from J, with 9 bases in between. The CDR3 is made up of 13 amino acids. Written as DNA, the CDR3 is TGTGCCAGCAGCCCCGGGACCTCCTACGAGCAGTACTTC. Encoded protein: CASSPGTSYEQYF.

This clonotype has a count of ten or more. The chain has TRBV5-8 and TRBJ2-7; no definite D call. Germline V CDR1 and CDR2: SGHTS, YDEGEE. This CDR3 spans 15 amino acids. V shed 4 bases and J shed 0 bases, with 14 bases lying between them. CDR3 in amino acids: CASSILTRSSYEQYF. The DNA of the CDR3 is TGTGCCAGCAGCATACTGACCCGAAGCTCCTACGAGCAGTACTTC.

This clonotype appeared many times. The genes are TRBV10-3 and TRBJ1-1; tentative D call: TRBD1 (5 bases). This CDR3 contains 14 residues. The germline V gene has CDR1 ENHRY and CDR2 SYGVKD. V gave up 10 bases and J gave up 2 bases, with 17 bases separating them. The CDR3 DNA is TGTGCCACCTACTCAAGGGGTGGAAACACTGAAGCTTTCTTT. Translated, it gives CATYSRGGNTEAFF.

This clonotype was detected ten times or more. The V gene is TRBV9, the J gene TRBJ1-1, with a weak D call TRBD1 (5 bases). Per the germline V gene, CDR1 is SGDLS and CDR2 is YYNGEE. The CDR3 is 14 amino acids. V gave up 0 bases and J gave up 3 bases, with 9 bases separating them. The CDR3 region is CASSVGGWDTEAFF. In DNA form, the CDR3 reads TGTGCCAGCAGCGTAGGGGGGTGGGACACTGAAGCTTTCTTT. Drawing the rest from reference TRBV9 and TRBJ1-1, the complete variable domain is DSGVTQTPKHLITATGQRVTLRCSPRSGDLSVYWYQQSLDQGLQFLIQYYNGEERAKGNILERFSAQQFPDLHSELNLSSLELGDSALYFCASSVGGWDTEAFFGQGTRLTVV.

This clonotype was recorded many times. This rearrangement joins TRBV6-5 to TRBJ1-6; D remains unclear. This CDR3 spans 12 amino acids. Germline loops: CDR1 MNHEY, CDR2 SVGAGI. V lost 7 bases and J lost 10, with 11 bases in between. The chain's CDR3 is CASTEFGSPLHF. Here the CDR3 DNA reads TGTGCCAGCACGGAATTTGGCTCACCCCTCCACTTT.

This clonotype was recorded at least ten times. This chain joins TRBV6-6 and TRBJ2-7, with D possibly matching TRBD1 (6 bases). The CDR3 extends over 13 amino acids. V lost 6 bases, J lost 7 bases, and 16 bases lay in between. Germline V gene sequence: CDR1 MNHNY, CDR2 SVGAGI (reference sequence). Written as DNA, the CDR3 is TGTGCCAGCAGGGAAGGCGGACAGAGAGAGCAGTACTTC. Its protein product is CASREGGQREQYF.

This clonotype was counted many times. The chain uses TRBV15 and TRBJ1-5, with D maybe TRBD1 (5 bases). There are 17 residues in the CDR3. V lost 7 bases and J lost 6, with 25 bases in between. Per germline, CDR1 LNHNV and CDR2 YYDKDF (reference sequence). CDR3 coding DNA: TGTGCCACCAATTCTGGGCTTGTGGGGGGACCGGGTCAGCCCCAGCATTTT. The encoded protein is CATNSGLVGGPGQPQHF.

This clonotype came up many times. This rearrangement joins TRBV5-1 to TRBJ2-5, with 7 nucleotides matching TRBD1. The J segment lost 3 bases and the V segment lost 0 bases, leaving 2 bases of the junction unmatched. The germline CDR1 and CDR2 sequences are SGHRS and YFSETQ. The CDR3 length is 14 residues. Here the CDR3 DNA reads TGCGCCAGCAGCTTGGAAGGGACAGAAGAGACCCAGTACTTC. This sequence encodes CASSLEGTEETQYF.

There are many counts of this clonotype. V gene TRBV20-1 combines with J gene TRBJ2-1; weak D call: TRBD2 (5 bases). The CDR3 has 14 amino acids. Trimming cost V 5 bases and J 13 bases, with 24 bases left between them. CDR1 is DFQATT, CDR2 SNEGSKA, per germline (reference sequence). This CDR3 is CSAHLSHRGLLQFF. CDR3 in DNA: TGCAGTGCTCACTTATCCCACCGGGGATTACTCCAGTTCTTC.

This chain joins TRBV5-6 and TRBJ2-1, with D perhaps TRBD2 (6 bases). The CDR3 spans 13 residues. Trimming pared 5 bases from V and 6 bases from J, leaving 12 bases between. Germline V lookup: CDR1 SGHDT, CDR2 YYEEEE. The CDR3 here is CASRTGTRNEQFF. CDR3 DNA sequence: TGTGCCAGCAGAACCGGGACTCGCAATGAGCAGTTCTTC.

This chain connects TRBV7-8 to TRBJ1-2; D is unresolved. Trimming cost V 5 bases and J 4 bases, with 11 bases left between them. The CDR3 has 13 residues. Germline CDR1 reads SGHVS; CDR2 reads FQNEAQ. The CDR3 spells CASSARTVYGYTF. The CDR3 DNA reads as TGTGCCAGCAGCGCAAGGACGGTCTATGGCTACACCTTC.

This clonotype was detected many times. The chain employs TRBV29-1 and TRBJ1-2; possibly TRBD1 for D (5 bases). The germline V gene has CDR1 SQVTM and CDR2 ANQGSEA. The length of the CDR3 is 11 residues. V was pared by 7 bases and J by 6 bases, with 12 bases between. In DNA form, the CDR3 reads TGCAGCGGTACGGCAGGGCATGGCTACACCTTC. As protein: CSGTAGHGYTF.

This clonotype was observed at least ten times. The gene calls are TRBV5-1 and TRBJ2-2, with no clear D. CDR3 size: 14 residues. Germline assignment: CDR1 SGHRS and CDR2 YFSETQ. V was shortened by 1 base and J by 1 base, with 5 bases between the two germline ends. The CDR3 DNA is TGCGCCAGCAGCTTGTCCGGGAACACCGGGGAGCTGTTTTTT. It encodes CASSLSGNTGELFF.

This clonotype came up many times. The J gene is TRBJ1-1, the V gene TRBV20-1; D is undetermined. Trimming took 5 bases from V and 3 from J, leaving 4 bases between them. The germline gives CDR1 DFQATT, CDR2 SNEGSKA (reference sequence). The CDR3 has 10 amino acids. In nucleotides, the CDR3 is TGCAGTGCTGGGTACACTGAAGCTTTCTTT. Translation gives CSAGYTEAFF.

This clonotype was seen many times. This sequence joins TRBV12-3 or TRBV12-4 and TRBJ1-5; D perhaps matches TRBD1 (5 bases). CDR3 size: 14 residues. The V and J ends lost 2 bases and 9 bases respectively, with 14 bases between them. The CDR3 nucleotides are TGTGCCAGCAGTTTAATCATGGGCGGGGGGCCCCAGCATTTT. Translating gives CASSLIMGGGPQHF.

This clonotype came up many times. The chain links TRBV15 to TRBJ2-3; 7 bases fit TRBD1. Trimming took 5 bases from V and 5 from J; bases not matched to a gene: 7. Germline V gene data show CDR1 as LNHNV and CDR2 as YYDKDF (reference sequence). CDR3 length: 14 amino acids. DNA for the CDR3: TGTGCCACCAGCCGGCGACAGGGATTAGATACGCAGTATTTT. This gives the protein CATSRRQGLDTQYF.

This clonotype was recorded many times. The chain is built from TRBV6-6 and TRBJ2-7; unclear D gene. With 2 bases removed from V and 6 bases from J, the gap between germline ends came to 11 bases. This CDR3 has 13 amino acids. Germline V lookup: CDR1 MNHNY, CDR2 SVGAGI (reference sequence). CDR3 in amino acids: CASSYRAMGEQYF. Written as DNA, the CDR3 is TGTGCCAGCAGTTACAGGGCGATGGGCGAGCAGTACTTC.

This clonotype showed up just a few times. The genes are TRBV20-1 and TRBJ1-5, with a weak D call TRBD1 (5 bases). In germline, CDR1 is DFQATT, CDR2 SNEGSKA (reference sequence). This CDR3 comprises 13 residues. The ends were cut back, 6 bases at V and 6 bases at J, with 15 bases in the middle. The CDR3 is CSARRGAGQPQHF. The CDR3 nucleotides read TGCAGTGCCAGGAGAGGGGCCGGTCAGCCCCAGCATTTT.

This clonotype was detected many times. The chain joins TRBV7-6 to TRBJ2-7; possible D gene TRBD2, 5 bases. This CDR3 region has 15 residues. The ends were cut back, 1 base at V and 0 bases at J, with 10 bases in the middle. Germline CDR1 SGHVS, CDR2 FNYEAQ. The CDR3 DNA reads TGTGCCAGCAGCTTAGTTGAGGGAAACTCCTACGAGCAGTACTTC. It specifies CASSLVEGNSYEQYF.

This clonotype was seen many times. V gene TRBV5-5 combines with J gene TRBJ1-2, with D tentatively TRBD1 (5 bases). V was shortened by 0 bases and J by 4 bases, with 10 bases between the two germline ends. CDR3 length: 14 amino acids. Germline CDR1 SGHKS, CDR2 YYEKEE (reference sequence). CDR3 coding DNA: TGTGCCAGCAGCTTGGCTGGGGGACCCTATGGCTACACCTTC. Its protein product is CASSLAGGPYGYTF.

This clonotype was observed at least ten times. V usage is TRBV5-1 and J usage is TRBJ1-2, with D hard to call. Germline values: CDR1 SGHRS, CDR2 YFSETQ. V was cut by 7 bases and J by 8 bases, with 9 bases left in between. The CDR3 contains 10 residues. DNA of the CDR3: TGCGCCAGCCGCCTGGGAGGCTACACCTTC. Translation gives CASRLGGYTF.

This clonotype was recorded at least ten times. The chain employs TRBV20-1 and TRBJ2-7; 9 bases line up with TRBD1. V lost 3 bases, J lost 2 bases, and 5 bases stayed unmatched. The germline CDR1 and CDR2 sequences are DFQATT and SNEGSKA (reference sequence). The CDR3 sequence is 14 residues long. The CDR3 sequence: CSARPGQGTYEQYF. The CDR3 nucleotides are TGCAGTGCTAGGCCGGGACAGGGTACCTACGAGCAGTACTTC.

There are many counts of this clonotype. The CDR3 spells CAIRPSNEQFF. The DNA for the CDR3 is TGTGCCATCAGGCCCTCCAATGAGCAGTTCTTC. The chain uses TRBV10-3 and TRBJ2-1, with no clear D. CDR3 length: 11 residues. Germline V lookup: CDR1 ENHRY, CDR2 SYGVKD. The ends were cut back, 6 bases at V and 6 bases at J, with 6 bases in the middle.

This clonotype was detected many times. V is TRBV7-2 and J is TRBJ2-7; no clear D gene. Germline CDR1 is SGHTA and CDR2 is FQGNSA. Trimming removed 1 base at V and 5 bases at J, with 9 bases between. This CDR3 has 13 residues. CDR3 in amino acids: CASSLVMNNEQYF. As DNA, the CDR3 is TGTGCCAGCAGCTTAGTGATGAACAACGAGCAGTACTTC.

This clonotype was counted ten times or more. This chain joins TRBV7-2 and TRBJ2-3; D uncertain. This CDR3 region has 15 residues. Trimming pared 2 bases from V and 0 bases from J, leaving 9 bases between. The V gene's germline CDR1 is SGHTA and CDR2 FQGNSA. For the CDR3, the DNA is TGTGCCAGCAGCTTATACTACTCTAGCACAGATACGCAGTATTTT. It translates to CASSLYYSSTDTQYF.

At least ten counts were recorded for this clonotype. The J gene is TRBJ2-5, the V gene TRBV4-1, with unresolved D. The V end was cut by 1 base, the J end by 1 base, with 4 bases between. Germline V lookup: CDR1 MGHRA, CDR2 YSYEKL. The length of the CDR3 is 13 residues. The CDR3 sequence is CASSQGGQETQYF. As DNA, the CDR3 is TGCGCCAGCAGCCAAGGAGGCCAAGAGACCCAGTACTTC.

This clonotype was detected many times. V and J are TRBV20-1 and TRBJ1-2; D is uncertain. From germline, CDR1 is DFQATT and CDR2 SNEGSKA (reference sequence). V lost 8 bases and J 8 bases, leaving 15 bases between the germline ends. The length of the CDR3 is 11 residues. The CDR3 loop reads CSPRGSDGYTF. In DNA, the CDR3 is TGCAGTCCCCGAGGGTCTGACGGCTACACCTTC.

On this clonotype itself: The junction departs from the called germline gene at one end, perhaps through a read error. The chain couples TRBV20-1 to TRBJ1-6; 9 nucleotides agree with TRBD1. CDR3 length equals 13 residues. In germline, CDR1 is DFQATT, CDR2 SNEGSKA (reference sequence). CDR3 coding DNA: TGCACTACCACCGGGACAGGGTACTCACCCCTCTACTTT. Its translation: CTTTGTGYSPLYF.

The table lists this clonotype with many counts. V and J are TRBV5-1 and TRBJ2-5; D is unresolved. Germline CDR1 reads SGHRS; CDR2 reads YFSETQ. The CDR3 sequence is 14 residues long. The V end was cut by 3 bases, the J end by 5 bases, with 14 bases between. This chain's CDR3 is CASSSDPNKETQYF. The CDR3 bases are TGCGCCAGCAGCTCGGACCCTAATAAGGAGACCCAGTACTTC.

This clonotype occurred many times. The chain carries TRBV5-1 and TRBJ1-5, with D unresolved. The CDR3 sequence is 15 residues long. V was cut by 0 bases and J by 0 bases, with 7 bases left in between. Germline V CDR1 and CDR2: SGHRS, YFSETQ. The CDR3 DNA reads as TGCGCCAGCAGCTTGGACAGTCCTAGCAATCAGCCCCAGCATTTT. Translated, it gives CASSLDSPSNQPQHF.